A selection of T cell receptor beta chains follows, all from one sample in a study of blood T cell repertoires in COVID-19. Measured with immunoSEQ multiplex PCR; TCRdb has only the in-frame clones, and not every one. In the table there are about 360,000 clones, 70% to 90% of which are singletons. Sequenced material: PBMCs or T cells enriched from blood (not recorded which). These receptors were obtained from a man aged 35 to 55 in a cohort exposed to, infected with or recovered from COVID-19 (not recorded which). CDR3s include the opening cysteine and the closing phenylalanine or tryptophan. Each record gives: clone size, V gene, CDR3 protein. The size entry is marked missing in some rows and otherwise reads once, few, many or a size class.

size: -; V: TRBV6-5; CDR3: CASRDNNSGGSEAFF
size: -; V: TRBV27; CDR3: CASSPTGGGYGQPQHF
size: -; V: TRBV5-4; CDR3: CASSLAASGGPDTQYF
size: -; V: TRBV6-5; CDR3: CASSSTGQLNTEAFF
size: -; V: TRBV30; CDR3: CAWGRAGGGTDTQYF
size: -; V: TRBV5-4; CDR3: CASSSRDGGSNEQFF
size: -; V: TRBV10-2; CDR3: CASSRGSGNTIYF
size: -; V: TRBV27; CDR3: CASSLTGGANYGYTF
size: -; V: TRBV7-3; CDR3: CASSLKGLGPQETQYF
size: -; V: TRBV7-9; CDR3: CASSPTGGGYEQYF
size: -; V: TRBV7-8; CDR3: CASSFAFNSNQPQHF
size: few; V: TRBV9; CDR3: CASSVGGPGRGDEQFF
size: -; V: TRBV7-9; CDR3: CASSPDRVSGGNTIYF
size: -; V: TRBV3-1/TRBV3-2; CDR3: CASSHLKQGYGANVLTF
size: -; V: TRBV7-6; CDR3: CASSARGGYGYTF
size: -; V: TRBV5-4; CDR3: CASSLRDRYNEQFF
size: few; V: TRBV6-5; CDR3: CASRREAGNNSPLHF
size: -; V: TRBV7-2; CDR3: CASSLVTGIEKLFF
size: -; V: TRBV5-5; CDR3: CASSLLNRGSEKLFF
size: -; V: TRBV5-4; CDR3: CASSTSGYYGYTF
size: -; V: TRBV25-1; CDR3: CASIGAGYNEQFF
size: -; V: TRBV5-1; CDR3: CASSPRTGPAEQYF
size: -; V: TRBV18; CDR3: CASSPGEHRGTFF
size: -; V: TRBV5-1; CDR3: CASSFGTLHNEQFF
size: -; V: TRBV15; CDR3: CATSRDEIYEQYF
size: -; V: TRBV7-6; CDR3: CASSHRGDEKLFF
size: -; V: TRBV5-1; CDR3: CASSREDGTGELFF
size: -; V: TRBV6-5; CDR3: CASSYSMGGETQYF
size: -; V: TRBV28; CDR3: CASSLQGSITEAFF
size: -; V: TRBV30; CDR3: CAWSREGTEAFF
size: once; V: TRBV19; CDR3: CASSKPDGIYGYTF
size: -; V: TRBV30; CDR3: CAWSWTSRETQYF
size: -; V: TRBV20-1; CDR3: CSASRDRGYEQYF
size: -; V: TRBV27; CDR3: CASLDRGRTAGELFF
size: -; V: TRBV7-9; CDR3: CASSLHSSGKGDNQPQHF
size: -; V: TRBV7-9; CDR3: CASSLAPPPSNEQFF
size: -; V: TRBV9; CDR3: CASSVGASGGTGELFF
size: -; V: TRBV6-1; CDR3: CASREDRAGTEAFF
size: -; V: TRBV7-9; CDR3: CASSLEDRDRGNF
size: -; V: TRBV5-6; CDR3: CASSLASGASTDTQYF
size: -; V: TRBV18; CDR3: CASSPGRADEAFF
size: -; V: TRBV3-1/TRBV3-2; CDR3: CASSQEAVICF
size: -; V: TRBV7-9; CDR3: CASSLAGQGDYNEQFF
size: many; V: TRBV4-1; CDR3: CASSFSEGVSNTGELFF
size: -; V: TRBV6-5; CDR3: CASRADRVVGYTF
size: -; V: TRBV12-3/TRBV12-4; CDR3: CASSFGQGTPLHF
size: -; V: TRBV11-3; CDR3: CASSFSGVGSDEQFF
size: -; V: TRBV9; CDR3: CASTLQVTNYGYTF
size: -; V: TRBV5-4; CDR3: CASRRGNDLRDTQYF
size: -; V: TRBV11-2; CDR3: CASSRQGAPGELFF
size: -; V: TRBV25-1; CDR3: CASSADRNQPQHF
size: -; V: TRBV11-2; CDR3: CASSLVRRGSTGELFF
size: -; V: TRBV7-8; CDR3: CASSLSGLAKNEQFF
size: -; V: TRBV30; CDR3: CAWWRQGKGNTIYF
size: -; V: TRBV3-1/TRBV3-2; CDR3: CASSQGTGLAGYTF
size: -; V: TRBV7-2; CDR3: CASSLGTSGRVMETQYF
size: -; V: TRBV7-9; CDR3: CASSSGKGEAFF
size: -; V: TRBV9; CDR3: CASSVGGAYNEQFF
size: -; V: TRBV29-1; CDR3: CSALAGHSGANVLTF
size: -; V: TRBV5-8; CDR3: CASSLAGMNTEAFF